Included here is one TCR beta chain sequence, with context. This sample also contains other DNA sequences that code for the same CDR3. The data derive from a study of blood T cell repertoires in COVID-19. Measured with immunoSEQ multiplex PCR; TCRdb has only the in-frame clones, and not every one. The sample records 300,000 to 350,000 clones, approximately 85% being singletons. The source material was PBMCs or T cells enriched from blood (not recorded which). This clonotype was obtained from a man aged 25-45 years who had recovered from COVID-19.

The CDR3 nucleotides read TGTGCCAGCAGTTATAGGACTGGGTACGAGCAGTACTTC. This translates into CASSYRTGYEQYF. The chain recombines TRBV6-5 with TRBJ2-7; D might be TRBD2 (5 bases). CDR3 length: 13 residues. Between the trimmed V and J ends, which lost 3 bases and 4 bases, there was a span of 10 bases. The V gene's germline CDR1 is MNHEY and CDR2 SVGAGI.